This T cell receptor (beta chain) was found in a study of T cells after yellow fever vaccination. Findings and caveats of the study: Primary-vaccination clones mostly resurfaced post-booster (less than 98% CD4, more than 85% CD8). Although the secondary response was weaker, it peaked faster, at day 5 versus 15. Sorted repertoires could include abundant contaminating clonotypes from bulk cells.

As regards this clonotype: Antigen specificity is unknown.

The authors made TCR cDNA by 5'RACE template switching, adding a universal primer site and UMIs. TCRdb called the 5' RACE reads again in MiXCR, with one record for every CDR3 protein. Here the sample spans 300,000 to 400,000 distinct CDR3 sequences, about 6% being singletons. The CDR3 is 14 amino acids. With 6 bases removed from V and 6 bases from J, the gap between germline ends came to 19 bases. CDR1 DFQATT and CDR2 SNEGSKA come from the germline V gene (reference sequence). The chain joins TRBV20-1 to TRBJ2-3; D may be TRBD1 or TRBD2 (6 bases each). The clonotype was recovered from a man aged 25 to 45 who received the YFV17D yellow fever vaccine. The source was PBMCs, collected 5 days after the yellow fever booster vaccination. As DNA, the CDR3 is TGCAGTGCGTCCTCCAGGGGAGGTCGGGATACGCAGTATTTT. Protein product: CSASSRGGRDTQYF.